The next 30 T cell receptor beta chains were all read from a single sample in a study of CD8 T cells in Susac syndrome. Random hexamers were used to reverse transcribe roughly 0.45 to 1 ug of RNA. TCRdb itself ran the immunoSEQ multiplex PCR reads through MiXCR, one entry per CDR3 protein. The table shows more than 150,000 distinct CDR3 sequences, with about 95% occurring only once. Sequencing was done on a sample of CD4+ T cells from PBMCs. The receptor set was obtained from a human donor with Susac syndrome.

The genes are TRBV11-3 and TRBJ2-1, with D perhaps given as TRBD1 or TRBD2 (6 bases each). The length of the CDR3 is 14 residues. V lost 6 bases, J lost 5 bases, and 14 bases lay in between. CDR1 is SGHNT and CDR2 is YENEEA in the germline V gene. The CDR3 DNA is TGTGCCAGCAGTCCTGGGGGGCCCAACAATGAGCAGTTCTTC. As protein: CASSPGGPNNEQFF.

CDR3 DNA: TGCAGCGTTGTAACGGGACAGACCTACACCTTC. Translating it yields CSVVTGQTYTF. This chain joins TRBV29-1 and TRBJ1-2; 7 bases are a match to TRBD1. The junction had 6 bases not matched to a gene; V was cut back by 4 bases and J by 10 bases. Germline loops: CDR1 SQVTM, CDR2 ANQGSEA. The CDR3 is 11 amino acids.

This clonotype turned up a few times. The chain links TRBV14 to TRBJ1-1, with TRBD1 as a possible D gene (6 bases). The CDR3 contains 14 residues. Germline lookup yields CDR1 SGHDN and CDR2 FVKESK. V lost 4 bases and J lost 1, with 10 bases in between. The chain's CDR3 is CASSPQTGNTEAFF. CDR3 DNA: TGTGCCAGCAGCCCCCAGACAGGGAACACTGAAGCTTTCTTT.

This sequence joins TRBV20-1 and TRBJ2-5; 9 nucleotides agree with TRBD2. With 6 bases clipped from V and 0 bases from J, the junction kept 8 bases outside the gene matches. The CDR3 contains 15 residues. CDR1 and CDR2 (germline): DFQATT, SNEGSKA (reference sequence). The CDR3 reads CSAVSGGGDQETQYF. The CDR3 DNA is TGCAGTGCGGTATCGGGCGGGGGGGACCAAGAGACCCAGTACTTC.

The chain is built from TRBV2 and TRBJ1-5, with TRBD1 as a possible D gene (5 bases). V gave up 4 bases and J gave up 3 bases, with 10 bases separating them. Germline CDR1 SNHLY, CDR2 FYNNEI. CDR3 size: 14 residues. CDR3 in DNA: TGTGCCAGCAGTGTGGGGGGACCCAATCAGCCCCAGCATTTT. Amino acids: CASSVGGPNQPQHF.

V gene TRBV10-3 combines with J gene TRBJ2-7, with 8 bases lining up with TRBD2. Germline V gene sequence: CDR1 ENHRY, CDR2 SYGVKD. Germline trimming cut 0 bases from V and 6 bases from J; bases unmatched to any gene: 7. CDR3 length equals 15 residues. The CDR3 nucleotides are TGTGCCATCAGTGAGTCTAGACTAGCGTCAGGCGAGCAGTACTTC. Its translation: CAISESRLASGEQYF.

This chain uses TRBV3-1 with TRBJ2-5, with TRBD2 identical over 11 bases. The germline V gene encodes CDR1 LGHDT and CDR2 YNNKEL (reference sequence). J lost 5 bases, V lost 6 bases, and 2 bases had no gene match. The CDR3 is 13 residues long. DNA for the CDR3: TGTGCCAGCAGGGGACTAGCGGTGGAGACCCAGTACTTC. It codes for CASRGLAVETQYF.

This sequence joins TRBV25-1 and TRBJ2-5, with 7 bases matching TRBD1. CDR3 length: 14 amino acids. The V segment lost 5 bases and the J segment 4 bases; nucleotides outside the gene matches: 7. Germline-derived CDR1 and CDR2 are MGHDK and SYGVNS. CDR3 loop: CASSPPGTAETQYF. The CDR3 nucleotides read TGTGCCAGCAGTCCCCCGGGGACAGCAGAGACCCAGTACTTC.

CDR3 region: CASSLMTGTGWRETQYF. The CDR3 bases are TGTGCCAGCAGCTTAATGACCGGGACAGGGTGGCGAGAGACCCAGTACTTC. This chain uses TRBV7-9 with TRBJ2-5; 9 bases align to TRBD1. The CDR3 runs 17 residues. V shed 2 bases, J shed 4 bases, and the junction held 11 bases outside the gene matches. CDR1 SEHNR and CDR2 FQNEAQ come from the germline V gene (reference sequence).

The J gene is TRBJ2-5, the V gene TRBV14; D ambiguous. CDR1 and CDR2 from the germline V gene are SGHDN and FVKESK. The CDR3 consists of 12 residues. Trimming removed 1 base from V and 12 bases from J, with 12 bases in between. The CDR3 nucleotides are TGTGCCAGCAGCCAAGCAACGGGCAGAAAGTACTTC. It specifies CASSQATGRKYF. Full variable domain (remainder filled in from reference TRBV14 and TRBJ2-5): EAGVTQFPSHSVIEKGQTVTLRCDPISGHDNLYWYRRVMGKEIKFLLHFVKESKQDESGMPNNRFLAERTGGTYSTLKVQPAELEDSGVYFCASSQATGRKYFGPGTRLLVL.

The CDR3 spells CASSPDSSNQPQHF. The CDR3 region has the DNA TGTGCCAGCTCACCTGACAGTTCCAATCAGCCCCAGCATTTT. The J gene is TRBJ1-5, the V gene TRBV18; D is perhaps TRBD1 (5 bases). Deletions cut 3 bases from V and 3 bases from J, with 9 bases between. Germline CDR1 reads KGHSH; CDR2 reads LQKENI. The CDR3 sequence is 14 residues long.

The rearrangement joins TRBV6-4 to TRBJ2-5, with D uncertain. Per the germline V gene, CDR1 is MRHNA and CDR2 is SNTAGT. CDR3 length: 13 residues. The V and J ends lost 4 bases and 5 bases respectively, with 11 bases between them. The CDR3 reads CASSASLRETQYF. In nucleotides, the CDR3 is TGTGCCAGCAGTGCCTCCCTCCGGGAGACCCAGTACTTC.

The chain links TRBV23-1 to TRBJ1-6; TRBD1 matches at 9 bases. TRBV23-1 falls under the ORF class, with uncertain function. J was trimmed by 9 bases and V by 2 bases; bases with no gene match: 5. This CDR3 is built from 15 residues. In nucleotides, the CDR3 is TGCGCCAGCAGTCAAACACAGGGGGCGAGTTCACCCCTCCACTTT. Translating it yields CASSQTQGASSPLHF.

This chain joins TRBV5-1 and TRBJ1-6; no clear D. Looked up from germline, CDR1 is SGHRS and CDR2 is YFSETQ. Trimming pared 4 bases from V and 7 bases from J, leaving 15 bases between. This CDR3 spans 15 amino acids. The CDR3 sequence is CASSPIAGNNSPLHF. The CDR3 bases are TGCGCCAGCAGCCCCATAGCGGGGAACAATTCACCCCTCCACTTT.

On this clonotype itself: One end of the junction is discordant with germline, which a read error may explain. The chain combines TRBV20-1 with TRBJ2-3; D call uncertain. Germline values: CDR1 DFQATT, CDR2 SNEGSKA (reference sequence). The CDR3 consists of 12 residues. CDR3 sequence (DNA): TGCAGTGCCAGAGCCAGCACAGATACGCAGTATTTT. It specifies CSARASTDTQYF.

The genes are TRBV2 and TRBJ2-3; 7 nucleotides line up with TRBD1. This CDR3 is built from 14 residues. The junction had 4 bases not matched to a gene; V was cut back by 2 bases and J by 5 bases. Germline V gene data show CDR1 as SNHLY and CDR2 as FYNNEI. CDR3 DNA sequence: TGTGCCAGCAGTGAACCGGCAGGGGGAGATACGCAGTATTTT. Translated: CASSEPAGGDTQYF.

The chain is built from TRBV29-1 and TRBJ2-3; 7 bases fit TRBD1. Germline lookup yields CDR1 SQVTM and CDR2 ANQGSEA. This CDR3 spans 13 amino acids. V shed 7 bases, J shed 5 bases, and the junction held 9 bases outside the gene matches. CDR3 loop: CSGGQAAGDTQYF. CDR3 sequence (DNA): TGCAGCGGCGGACAGGCCGCCGGAGATACGCAGTATTTT.

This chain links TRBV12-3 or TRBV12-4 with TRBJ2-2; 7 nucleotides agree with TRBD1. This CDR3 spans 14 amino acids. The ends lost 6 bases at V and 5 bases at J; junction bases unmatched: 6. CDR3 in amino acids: CASSTGVSTGELFF. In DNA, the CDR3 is TGTGCCAGCAGCACAGGGGTATCGACCGGGGAGCTGTTTTTT.

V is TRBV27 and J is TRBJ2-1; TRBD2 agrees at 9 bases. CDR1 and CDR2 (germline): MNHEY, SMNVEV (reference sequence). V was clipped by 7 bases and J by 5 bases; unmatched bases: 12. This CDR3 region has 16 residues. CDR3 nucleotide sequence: TGTGCCAGCAAGAGGGCTCACAGCGGGGGGCACAATGAGCAGTTCTTC. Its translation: CASKRAHSGGHNEQFF.

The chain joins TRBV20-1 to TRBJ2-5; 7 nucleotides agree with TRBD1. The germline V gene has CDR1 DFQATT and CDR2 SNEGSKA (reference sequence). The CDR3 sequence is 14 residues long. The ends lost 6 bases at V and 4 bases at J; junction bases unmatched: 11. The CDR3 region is CSAILSTGRETQYF. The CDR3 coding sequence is TGCAGTGCAATCCTATCGACAGGGAGAGAGACCCAGTACTTC.

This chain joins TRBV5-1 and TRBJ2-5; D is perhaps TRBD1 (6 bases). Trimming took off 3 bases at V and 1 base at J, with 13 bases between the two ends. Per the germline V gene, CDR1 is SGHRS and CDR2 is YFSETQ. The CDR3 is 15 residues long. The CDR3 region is CASSSSGQSQETQYF. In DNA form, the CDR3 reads TGCGCCAGCAGCTCCTCGGGACAAAGCCAAGAGACCCAGTACTTC.

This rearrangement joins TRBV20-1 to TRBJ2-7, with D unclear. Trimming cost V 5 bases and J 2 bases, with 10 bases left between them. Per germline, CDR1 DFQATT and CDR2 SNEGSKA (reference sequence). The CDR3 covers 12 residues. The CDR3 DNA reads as TGCAGTGCTCTAAGGAGCCCCTACGAGCAGTACTTC. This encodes CSALRSPYEQYF.

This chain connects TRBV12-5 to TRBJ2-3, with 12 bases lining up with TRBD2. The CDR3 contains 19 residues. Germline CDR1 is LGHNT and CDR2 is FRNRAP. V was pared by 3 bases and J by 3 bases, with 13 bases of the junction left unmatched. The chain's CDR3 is CASGLRVGIGTSGTDTQYF. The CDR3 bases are TGTGCTAGTGGTTTACGAGTGGGGATTGGGACTAGCGGGACAGATACGCAGTATTTT.

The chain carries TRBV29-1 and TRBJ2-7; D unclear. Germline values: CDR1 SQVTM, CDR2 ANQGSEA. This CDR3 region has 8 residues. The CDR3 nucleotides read TGCAGAGCCTACGAGCAGTACTTC. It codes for CRAYEQYF.

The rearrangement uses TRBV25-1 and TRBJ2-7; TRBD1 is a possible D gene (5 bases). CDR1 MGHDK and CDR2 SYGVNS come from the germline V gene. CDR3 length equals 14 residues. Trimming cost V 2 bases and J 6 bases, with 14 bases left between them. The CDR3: CASSEQGRWGEQYF. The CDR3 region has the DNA TGTGCCAGCAGTGAACAGGGTCGGTGGGGCGAGCAGTACTTC.

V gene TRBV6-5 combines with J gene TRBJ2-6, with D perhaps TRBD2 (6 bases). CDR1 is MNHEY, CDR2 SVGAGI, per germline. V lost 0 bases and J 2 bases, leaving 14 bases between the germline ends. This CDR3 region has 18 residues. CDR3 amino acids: CASSYSGGARAGANVLTF. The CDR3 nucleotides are TGTGCCAGCAGTTACTCCGGAGGGGCTCGGGCTGGGGCCAACGTCCTGACTTTC.

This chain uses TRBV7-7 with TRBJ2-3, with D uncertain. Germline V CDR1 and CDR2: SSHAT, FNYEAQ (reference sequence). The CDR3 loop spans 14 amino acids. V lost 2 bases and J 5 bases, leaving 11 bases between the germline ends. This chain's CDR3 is CASSLNMIGDTQYF. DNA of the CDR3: TGTGCCAGCAGCTTAAACATGATTGGAGATACGCAGTATTTT.

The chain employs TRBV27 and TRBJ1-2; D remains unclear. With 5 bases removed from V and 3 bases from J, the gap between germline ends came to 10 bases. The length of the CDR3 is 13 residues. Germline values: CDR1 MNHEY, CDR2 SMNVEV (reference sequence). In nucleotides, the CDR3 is TGTGCCAGCAGTCCGTCCCAGGACTATGGCTACACCTTC. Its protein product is CASSPSQDYGYTF.

The CDR3 loop reads CASSSDPYNEQFF. The CDR3, as DNA: TGCGCCAGCAGCTCAGACCCCTACAATGAGCAGTTCTTC. This chain uses TRBV5-1 with TRBJ2-1; no clear D. The CDR3 covers 13 residues. CDR1 SGHRS and CDR2 YFSETQ come from the germline V gene. Trimming removed 3 bases from V and 2 bases from J, with 6 bases in between.

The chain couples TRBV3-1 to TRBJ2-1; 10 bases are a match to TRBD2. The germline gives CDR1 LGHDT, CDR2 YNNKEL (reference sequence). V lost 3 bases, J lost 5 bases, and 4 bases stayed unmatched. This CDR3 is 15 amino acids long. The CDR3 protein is CASSQLAGVNNEQFF. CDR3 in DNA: TGTGCCAGCAGCCAGCTAGCGGGGGTCAACAATGAGCAGTTCTTC.